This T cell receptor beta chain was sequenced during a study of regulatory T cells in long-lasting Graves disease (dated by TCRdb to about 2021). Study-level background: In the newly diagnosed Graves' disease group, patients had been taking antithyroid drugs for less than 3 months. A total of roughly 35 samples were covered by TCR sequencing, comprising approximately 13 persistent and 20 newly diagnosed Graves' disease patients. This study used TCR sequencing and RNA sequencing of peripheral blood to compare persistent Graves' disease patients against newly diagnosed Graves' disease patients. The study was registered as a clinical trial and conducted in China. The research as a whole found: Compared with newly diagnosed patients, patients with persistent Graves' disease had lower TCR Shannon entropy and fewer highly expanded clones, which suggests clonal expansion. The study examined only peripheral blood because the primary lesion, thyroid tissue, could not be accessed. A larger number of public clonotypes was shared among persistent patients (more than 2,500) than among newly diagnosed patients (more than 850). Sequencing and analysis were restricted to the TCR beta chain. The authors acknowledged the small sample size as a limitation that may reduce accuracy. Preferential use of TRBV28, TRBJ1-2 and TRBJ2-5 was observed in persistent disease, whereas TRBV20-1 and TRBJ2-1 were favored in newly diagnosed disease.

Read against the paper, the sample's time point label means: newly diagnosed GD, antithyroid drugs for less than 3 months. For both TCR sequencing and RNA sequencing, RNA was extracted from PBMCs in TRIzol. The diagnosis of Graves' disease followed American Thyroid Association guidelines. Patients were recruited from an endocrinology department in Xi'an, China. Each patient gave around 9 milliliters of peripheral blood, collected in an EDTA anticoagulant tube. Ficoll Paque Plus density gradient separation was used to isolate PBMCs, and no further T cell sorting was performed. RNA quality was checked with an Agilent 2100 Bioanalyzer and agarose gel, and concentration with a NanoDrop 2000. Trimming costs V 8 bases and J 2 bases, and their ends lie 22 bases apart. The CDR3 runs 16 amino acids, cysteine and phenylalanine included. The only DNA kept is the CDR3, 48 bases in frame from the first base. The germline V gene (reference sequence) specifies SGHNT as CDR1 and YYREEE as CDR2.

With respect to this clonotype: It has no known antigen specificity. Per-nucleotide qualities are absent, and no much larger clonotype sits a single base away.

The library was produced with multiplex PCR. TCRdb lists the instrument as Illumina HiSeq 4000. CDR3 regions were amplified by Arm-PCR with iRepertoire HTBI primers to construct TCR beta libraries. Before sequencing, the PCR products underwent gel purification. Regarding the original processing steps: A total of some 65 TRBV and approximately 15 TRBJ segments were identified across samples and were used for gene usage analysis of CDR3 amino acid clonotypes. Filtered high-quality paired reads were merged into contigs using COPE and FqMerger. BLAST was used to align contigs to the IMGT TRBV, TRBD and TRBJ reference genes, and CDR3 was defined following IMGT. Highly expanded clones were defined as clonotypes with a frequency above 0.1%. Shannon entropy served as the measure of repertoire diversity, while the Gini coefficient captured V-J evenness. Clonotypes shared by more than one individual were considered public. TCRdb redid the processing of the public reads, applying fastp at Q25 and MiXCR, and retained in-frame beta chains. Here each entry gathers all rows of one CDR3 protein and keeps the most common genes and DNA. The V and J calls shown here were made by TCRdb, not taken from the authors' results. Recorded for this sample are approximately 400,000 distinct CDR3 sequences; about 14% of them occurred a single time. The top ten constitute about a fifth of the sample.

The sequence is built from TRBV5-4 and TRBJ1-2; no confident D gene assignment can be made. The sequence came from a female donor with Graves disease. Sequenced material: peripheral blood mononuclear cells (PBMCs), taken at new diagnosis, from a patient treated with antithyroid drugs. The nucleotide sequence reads TGTGCCAGTAGCCCTGCAGGAAACGATTGGAACTATGGCTACACCTTC. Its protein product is CASSPAGNDWNYGYTF.